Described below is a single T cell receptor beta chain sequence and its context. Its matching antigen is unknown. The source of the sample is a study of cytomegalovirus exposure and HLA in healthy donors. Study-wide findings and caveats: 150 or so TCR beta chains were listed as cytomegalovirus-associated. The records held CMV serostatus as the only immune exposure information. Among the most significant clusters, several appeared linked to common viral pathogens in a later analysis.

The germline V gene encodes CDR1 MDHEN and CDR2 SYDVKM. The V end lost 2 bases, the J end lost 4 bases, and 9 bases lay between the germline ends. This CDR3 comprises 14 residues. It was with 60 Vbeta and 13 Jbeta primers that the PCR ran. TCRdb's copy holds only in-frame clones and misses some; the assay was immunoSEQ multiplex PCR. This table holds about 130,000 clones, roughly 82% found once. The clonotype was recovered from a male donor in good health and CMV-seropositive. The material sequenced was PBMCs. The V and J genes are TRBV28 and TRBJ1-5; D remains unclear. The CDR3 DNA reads TGTGCCAGCAGTTTACCGGGTGGGAATCAGCCCCAGCATTTT. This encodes CASSLPGGNQPQHF.